These 10 T cell receptor beta chains were sequenced from one sample in a study of tumor and adjacent non-tumor tissue in lung cancer. RNA was extracted from bulk tissue without any cell sorting. The library came from three nested PCR rounds adapted from ARM-PCR protocols. TCRdb reprocessed the multiplex PCR reads with MiXCR, giving one entry per CDR3 protein. Among some 99,000 distinct CDR3 sequences listed, about 75% were seen once. The sequenced sample consisted of lung tumor tissue. All receptors come from a woman in her sixties or seventies with non-small cell lung cancer.

Turning to this clonotype: Germline and junction disagree at one end, which may indicate a read error. The rearrangement links TRBV28 to TRBJ1-2; D call uncertain. The CDR3 is 15 amino acids. CDR1 and CDR2 (germline): MDHEN, SYDVKM. The CDR3 is CVSRSPQMRNYGYTF. The CDR3 bases are TGTGTCAGCAGATCACCACAGATGAGGAACTATGGCTACACCTTC.

For this clonotype: One end of the junction varies from germline; a read error may be responsible. The chain employs TRBV11-1 and TRBJ2-4, with D hard to call. Per the germline V gene, CDR1 is SGHAT and CDR2 is FQDESV (reference sequence). The length of the CDR3 is 15 residues. CDR3 sequence (DNA): TGTGCCTGCAGCTTAGTCGGGTTAGCCAAAAACATTCAGTACTTT. Its translation: CACSLVGLAKNIQYF.

The J gene is TRBJ2-5, the V gene TRBV11-2; no clear D. The germline V and J ends were trimmed by 7 bases and 4 bases, with 16 bases remaining between them. The CDR3 contains 14 residues. Germline lookup yields CDR1 SGHAT and CDR2 FQNNGV. CDR3 sequence (DNA): TGTGCCAGCATTCCACTGGGCGGTCGAGAGACCCAGTACTTC. It translates to CASIPLGGRETQYF.

The chain carries TRBV20-1 and TRBJ2-1, with D perhaps TRBD1 (6 bases). V gave up 5 bases and J gave up 2 bases, with 16 bases separating them. The CDR3 is 15 residues long. The germline gives CDR1 DFQATT, CDR2 SNEGSKA (reference sequence). The CDR3 sequence is CSAEVVGATYNEQFF. CDR3 nucleotides: TGCAGTGCTGAAGTAGTGGGGGCTACCTACAATGAGCAGTTCTTC.

In the case of this clonotype: The junction differs from germline at one of its ends, possibly a read error. V and J are TRBV20-1 and TRBJ2-7; maybe TRBD1 (6 bases). The CDR3 extends over 12 amino acids. The germline gives CDR1 DFQATT, CDR2 SNEGSKA (reference sequence). CDR3 in DNA: TGCAATGCTGCGGACAGTTCCTACGAGCAGTACTTC. Amino acid sequence: CNAADSSYEQYF.

Regarding this clonotype: Germline and junction disagree at one end, which may indicate a read error. J is TRBJ2-1 and V is TRBV20-1, with D possibly being TRBD2 (5 bases). Germline values: CDR1 DFQATT, CDR2 SNEGSKA (reference sequence). This CDR3 region has 15 residues. The CDR3 loop reads CNARDLEGVENDQFF. Written as DNA, the CDR3 is TGCAATGCTAGAGATTTAGAGGGAGTCGAGAATGATCAGTTCTTC.

For this clonotype: A read error is likely, as this CDR3 ends without the conserved phenylalanine or tryptophan. It is unclear where the CDR3 begins or ends on the DNA, so no DNA is shown, and the CDR3 is as TCRdb lists it. The chain carries TRBV20-1 and TRBJ1-1; TRBD1 is the table's D call, not checked against the DNA. Both ends counted, the CDR3 spans 15 residues. CDR1 is DFQATT, CDR2 SNEGSKA, per germline (reference sequence). The CDR3 reads CNARDQAGGATEAFY.

About this clonotype: The junction differs from germline at one of its ends, possibly a read error. The chain is built from TRBV6-6 and TRBJ2-3, with D perhaps TRBD1 (5 bases). There are 16 residues in the CDR3. Germline CDR1 is MNHNY and CDR2 is SVGAGI (reference sequence). The CDR3 protein is CASSYSNRLRTDTQYF. The CDR3 bases are TGTGCCAGCAGTTACTCTAACAGGCTTCGCACAGATACGCAATATTTT.

This chain joins TRBV28 and TRBJ1-6; D gene unclear. Trimming cost V 6 bases and J 8 bases, with 8 bases left between them. This CDR3 region has 12 residues. Germline values: CDR1 MDHEN, CDR2 SYDVKM. DNA of the CDR3: TGTGCCAGCAGGGGAGAGTATTCACCCCTCCACTTT. Protein sequence: CASRGEYSPLHF.

With respect to this clonotype: One end of the junction does not line up with germline, which may come from a read error. The V call is TRBV5-6, the J call TRBJ2-2; D might be TRBD1 (6 bases). Germline V gene lookup returns CDR1 SGHDT and CDR2 YYEEEE. The CDR3 has 14 amino acids. The DNA of the CDR3 is TGTGCCAGCAGCTGGTACCAGGGGTCCGAGGAGCTGCTTTTT. Translated, it gives CASSWYQGSEELLF.